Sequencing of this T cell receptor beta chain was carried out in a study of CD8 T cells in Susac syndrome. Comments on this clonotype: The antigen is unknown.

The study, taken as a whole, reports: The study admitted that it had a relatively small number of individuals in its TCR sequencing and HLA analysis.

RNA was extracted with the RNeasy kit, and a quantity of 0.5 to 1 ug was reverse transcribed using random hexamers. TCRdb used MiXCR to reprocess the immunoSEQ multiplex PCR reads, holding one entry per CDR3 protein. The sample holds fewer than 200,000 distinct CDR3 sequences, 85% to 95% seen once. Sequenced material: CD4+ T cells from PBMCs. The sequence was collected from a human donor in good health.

This CDR3 is CSAIQVMKNQPQHF. In DNA, the CDR3 is TGCAGTGCTATCCAGGTTATGAAGAATCAGCCCCAGCATTTT. V and J are TRBV20-1 and TRBJ1-5; D gene unclear. This CDR3 region has 14 residues. With 4 bases removed from V and 4 bases from J, the gap between germline ends came to 14 bases. Germline values: CDR1 DFQATT, CDR2 SNEGSKA (reference sequence).